A single sample is the source of the 32 T cell receptor beta chains below, sequenced in a study of blood T cell repertoires in COVID-19 (dated by TCRdb to the early 2020s). Preparation of the library involved the immunoSEQ multiplex PCR assay. TCRdb provides this immuneACCESS table in a form limited to in-frame rearrangements. Some clones are lacking; in checked studies, under half of them reflect an unresolved V gene, and why the rest are absent is not known. This sample comprises about 17,000 clones, around 86% of them detected only once. Clones ranked in the top ten supply around 16% of the sample. The sequenced sample was peripheral blood. The receptors derive from a human donor with active COVID-19. The donor label of this sample is uncertain.

The chain uses TRBV7-9 and TRBJ2-7; 8 bases align to TRBD1. CDR3 length: 15 residues. Germline V lookup: CDR1 SEHNR, CDR2 FQNEAQ (reference sequence). Germline trimming cut 5 bases from V and 6 bases from J; bases unmatched to any gene: 12. This CDR3 is CASSPRLDRGSEQYF. The CDR3 coding sequence is TGTGCCAGCAGCCCCCGACTTGACAGGGGCAGCGAGCAGTACTTC.

This clone was counted a single time. The V and J genes are TRBV6-2 or TRBV6-3 and TRBJ1-5, with D perhaps TRBD1 (6 bases). The CDR3 sequence is 18 residues long. V shed 4 bases and J shed 5 bases, with 24 bases lying between them. Germline assignment: CDR1 MNHEY and CDR2 SVGEGT. CDR3 region: CASSFFRPTGTWDQPQHF. CDR3 DNA sequence: TGTGCCAGCAGTTTCTTCCGCCCGACAGGAACATGGGATCAGCCCCAGCATTTT.

The chain links TRBV11-3 to TRBJ2-3; 11 bases align to TRBD2. With V trimmed by 5 bases and J by 1 base, 8 bases remained unmatched. The CDR3 runs to 17 residues. Germline V gene sequence: CDR1 SGHNT, CDR2 YENEEA. The DNA for the CDR3 is TGTGCCAGCAGCGTCAGACTAGCGGGGAAGGGCACAGATACGCAGTATTTT. It translates to CASSVRLAGKGTDTQYF.

As for this clone: An end of the junction does not agree with germline; a read error may underlie this. The sample holds other DNA sequences that translate to the same CDR3. The genes are TRBV14 and TRBJ2-7; 8 bases map to TRBD1. This CDR3 contains 14 residues. Germline V gives CDR1 SGHDN, CDR2 FVKESK. CDR3 amino acids: CASSQGRGLYEQYF. The CDR3 DNA reads TGTGCCAGCAGCCAAGGCAGGGGGCTCTACGAGCAGTATTTC.

J is TRBJ2-7 and V is TRBV27; 9 bases align to TRBD2. CDR1 is MNHEY, CDR2 SMNVEV, per germline (reference sequence). This CDR3 region has 15 residues. The trim removed 2 bases at V and 3 bases at J, leaving 5 bases unmatched. Written as DNA, the CDR3 is TGTGCCAGCAGTTTAGTAGCGGGGGCCCTCTACGAGCAGTACTTC. Amino acids: CASSLVAGALYEQYF.

The chain uses TRBV24-1 and TRBJ2-3; D uncertain. Trimming removed 1 base from V and 4 bases from J, with 8 bases in between. This CDR3 is built from 14 residues. Germline V gives CDR1 KGHDR, CDR2 SFDVKD. CDR3 residues: CATSDFNSPDTQYF. The CDR3 DNA reads as TGTGCCACCAGTGATTTCAATTCCCCAGATACGCAGTATTTT.

The chain uses TRBV7-2 and TRBJ1-4; TRBD1 might be the D (5 bases). Trimming removed 2 bases at V and 10 bases at J, with 14 bases between. Germline CDR1 reads SGHTA; CDR2 reads FQGNSA. The CDR3 contains 14 residues. Written as DNA, the CDR3 is TGTGCCAGCAGCTTAATGGGCGTGGGGCGAAAACTGTTTTTT. This codes for CASSLMGVGRKLFF.

This clone occurred once. V and J are TRBV5-1 and TRBJ2-1, with 8 bases aligning to TRBD2. Germline V gives CDR1 SGHRS, CDR2 YFSETQ. Trimming at V came to 2 bases and at J to 5 bases, leaving 3 bases not matched to a gene. This CDR3 has 14 residues. The CDR3: CASSLAGVNNEQFF. The CDR3 bases are TGCGCCAGCAGCTTAGCGGGGGTAAACAATGAGCAGTTCTTC. Drawing the rest from reference TRBV5-1 and TRBJ2-1, the complete variable domain is KAGVTQTPRYLIKTRGQQVTLSCSPISGHRSVSWYQQTPGQGLQFLFEYFSETQRNKGNFPGRFSGRQFSNSRSEMNVSTLELGDSALYLCASSLAGVNNEQFFGPGTRLTVL.

The rearrangement links TRBV9 to TRBJ1-3; D is unresolved. CDR3 size: 17 residues. In germline, CDR1 is SGDLS, CDR2 YYNGEE. V lost 3 bases to trimming and J lost 1 base, with 17 bases between them. The CDR3 DNA reads as TGTGCCAGCAGCGCCCTCTCACCCCAGTCATCTGGAAACACCATATATTTT. Protein: CASSALSPQSSGNTIYF.

The chain joins TRBV4-2 to TRBJ2-7; 8 nucleotides agree with TRBD1. CDR1 LGHNA and CDR2 YNFKEQ come from the germline V gene. This CDR3 comprises 15 residues. Trimming cost V 4 bases and J 3 bases; bases outside gene matches: 8. The CDR3, as DNA: TGTGCCAGCAGCCGGGGAGAGACAGGGGACTACGAGCAGTACTTC. This gives the protein CASSRGETGDYEQYF.

The chain employs TRBV4-3 and TRBJ1-2; 7 bases align to TRBD1. With 1 base clipped from V and 8 bases from J, the junction kept 7 bases outside the gene matches. CDR3 length: 14 residues. Germline V gene data show CDR1 as LGHNA and CDR2 as YSLEER. CDR3: CASSQGRGTAGYTF. The CDR3 DNA reads as TGCGCCAGCAGCCAAGGAAGGGGGACAGCCGGCTACACCTTC.

This rearrangement joins TRBV15 to TRBJ2-5; 7 bases are shared with TRBD1. This CDR3 region has 13 residues. V gave up 5 bases and J gave up 3 bases; unmatched junction bases: 3. CDR1 is LNHNV, CDR2 YYDKDF, per germline (reference sequence). The CDR3 DNA is TGTGCCACCAGCTGGCAGGGGGAAGAGACCCAGTACTTC. The encoded protein is CATSWQGEETQYF. Combining the CDR3 with reference TRBV15 and TRBJ2-5 gives the whole variable domain DAMVIQNPRYQVTQFGKPVTLSCSQTLNHNVMYWYQQKSSQAPKLLFHYYDKDFNNEADTPDNFQSRRPNTSFCFLDIRSPGLGDTAMYLCATSWQGEETQYFGPGTRLLVL.

This chain connects TRBV3-1 (or the pseudogene TRBV3-2) to TRBJ2-7, with 9 bases fitting TRBD1. CDR1 and CDR2 (germline): LGHDT, YNNKEL (reference sequence). The CDR3 consists of 14 residues. Germline trimming cut 1 base from V and 6 bases from J; bases unmatched to any gene: 4. The CDR3 DNA reads TGTGCCAGCAGCCAAGGGGACAGGGACTCCGAGCAGTACTTC. It translates to CASSQGDRDSEQYF.

CDR3: CASSQGTMDEQFF. The CDR3 nucleotides read TGTGCCAGCAGCCAAGGGACTATGGATGAGCAGTTCTTC. The chain joins TRBV3-1 (or the pseudogene TRBV3-2) to TRBJ2-1; tentative D call: TRBD2 (6 bases). Trimming shortened V by 1 base and J by 8 bases, and 9 bases separated the two germline ends. Germline values: CDR1 LGHDT, CDR2 YNNKEL (reference sequence). CDR3 size: 13 residues.

The chain combines TRBV24-1 with TRBJ2-1, with 8 bases identical to TRBD2. J lost 7 bases, V lost 1 base, and 14 bases had no gene match. The CDR3 has 18 amino acids. Germline CDR1 and CDR2: KGHDR and SFDVKD. CDR3 nucleotides: TGTGCCACCAGTGATTTCCCTGTGAGCGGGGGTCTTCGTAATGAGCAGTTCTTC. Translated: CATSDFPVSGGLRNEQFF.

The rearrangement uses TRBV20-1 and TRBJ2-7; 8 bases are shared with TRBD2. V trimming: 3 bases; J trimming: 6 bases; junction bases outside the gene matches: 13. CDR1 is DFQATT and CDR2 is SNEGSKA in the germline V gene (reference sequence). This CDR3 is 15 amino acids long. CDR3 coding DNA: TGCAGTGCTAGTGAGGGGAGCGGGGGCCTCCTCGAGCAGTACTTC. Amino acids: CSASEGSGGLLEQYF.

This chain joins TRBV5-5 and TRBJ1-2; TRBD1 matches at 8 bases. The length of the CDR3 is 15 residues. The germline V gene encodes CDR1 SGHKS and CDR2 YYEKEE (reference sequence). Trimming cost V 2 bases and J 4 bases; bases outside gene matches: 7. The CDR3 nucleotides read TGTGCCAGCAGCTTCGTAGGACAGGGCGGCTATGGCTACACCTTC. Amino acids: CASSFVGQGGYGYTF.

The rearrangement links TRBV18 to TRBJ2-6; D is undetermined. The CDR3 extends over 17 amino acids. Germline V gene sequence: CDR1 KGHSH, CDR2 LQKENI. V was clipped by 4 bases and J by 0 bases, with 13 bases between them. CDR3 region: CASSLESRTSGANVLTF. The CDR3 DNA sequence: TGTGCCAGCTCACTGGAGTCCCGAACCTCTGGGGCCAACGTCCTGACTTTC. The full variable domain, its missing parts supplied by reference TRBV18 and TRBJ2-6, is NAGVMQNPRHLVRRRGQEARLRCSPMKGHSHVYWYRQLPEEGLKFMVYLQKENIIDESGMPKERFSAEFPKEGPSILRIQQVVRGDSAAYFCASSLESRTSGANVLTFGAGSRLTVL.

V and J are TRBV4-1 and TRBJ2-7; D is unclear. CDR3 length: 13 residues. V dropped 1 base and J dropped 3 bases, with 7 bases sitting between them. Germline V gene data show CDR1 as MGHRA and CDR2 as YSYEKL. The CDR3 sequence is CASSQAHGYEQYF. The CDR3 DNA reads TGCGCCAGCAGCCAAGCCCACGGCTACGAGCAGTACTTC.

CDR3 DNA sequence: TGTGCCAGCAGTTACTCGTCTTGGATGAGCGGGGGGGCCACAGATACGCAGTATTTT. This encodes CASSYSSWMSGGATDTQYF. The chain has TRBV6-2 or TRBV6-3 and TRBJ2-3, with 10 bases matching TRBD2. The germline CDR1 and CDR2 sequences are MNHEY and SVGEGT. V dropped 0 bases and J dropped 2; count of bases not matched to a gene: 11. The length of the CDR3 is 19 residues.

The chain has TRBV7-6 and TRBJ2-2; D uncertain. V lost 1 base, J lost 0 bases, and 18 bases lay in between. Per the germline V gene, CDR1 is SGHVS and CDR2 is FNYEAQ. The CDR3 has 19 amino acids. CDR3 sequence reads: CASSLGFGPSLTNTGELFF. For the CDR3, the DNA is TGTGCCAGCAGCTTAGGCTTTGGGCCCTCTCTAACGAACACCGGGGAGCTGTTTTTT.

The sample holds a few counts of this clone. The chain combines TRBV10-3 with TRBJ2-7; no clear D. The germline CDR1 and CDR2 sequences are ENHRY and SYGVKD. The CDR3 totals 11 residues. V dropped 8 bases and J dropped 3 bases, with 8 bases sitting between them. The CDR3 loop is CAIAGDYEQYF. Here the CDR3 DNA reads TGTGCCATCGCCGGAGACTACGAGCAGTACTTC.

The rearrangement joins TRBV3-1 (or the pseudogene TRBV3-2) to TRBJ2-7; 8 bases align to TRBD2. V trimming: 4 bases; J trimming: 6 bases; junction bases outside the gene matches: 5. This CDR3 region has 13 residues. Germline CDR1 LGHDT, CDR2 YNNKEL (reference sequence). The CDR3 DNA reads TGTGCCAGCAGCCCTGGACTAGCCAGCGAGCAGTACTTC. Encoded protein: CASSPGLASEQYF.

The chain combines TRBV1 with TRBJ2-7; no DNA check was done on the table's D call, TRBD2. TRBV1 constitutes a pseudogene. This CDR3 comprises 17 residues. The CDR3 is CTSSQQRGVAGFGEQYF. DNA of the CDR3: TGCACCAGCAGCCAACAAAGGGGAGTAGCGGGGTTCGGCGAGCAGTACTTC.

The chain is built from TRBV4-3 and TRBJ1-6; maybe TRBD1 (6 bases). Germline CDR1 and CDR2: LGHNA and YSLEER. Trimming stripped 4 bases from V and 7 bases from J, with 11 bases between. This CDR3 is built from 14 residues. The CDR3 loop is CASSLTGTNSPLHF. The CDR3 DNA reads TGCGCCAGCAGCCTCACAGGGACGAATTCACCCCTCCACTTT.

The V gene is TRBV5-5, the J gene TRBJ2-7; possible D gene TRBD2, 6 bases. The ends were cut back, 4 bases at V and 6 bases at J, with 23 bases in the middle. Germline CDR1 SGHKS, CDR2 YYEKEE (reference sequence). The CDR3 totals 16 residues. The CDR3 DNA reads as TGTGCCAGCAGCCCCGGACCCAAACGGGGGAATGGCGAGCAGTACTTC. Its translation is CASSPGPKRGNGEQYF.

The gene calls are TRBV21-1 and TRBJ1-2; the DNA was not compared with TRBD1, the D call given in the table. TRBV21-1 is marked as a pseudogene. There are 16 residues in the CDR3. DNA of the CDR3: TGTGCCAGCCAAGGGGACCCGGGACAGGGATTCGGTGGCTACACCTTC. Translation: CASQGDPGQGFGGYTF.

The rearrangement joins TRBV6-2 or TRBV6-3 to TRBJ1-1, with D possibly matching TRBD1 (5 bases). Germline assignment: CDR1 MNHEY and CDR2 SVGEGT. This CDR3 contains 13 residues. V lost 0 bases and J 6 bases, leaving 8 bases between the germline ends. The CDR3 protein is CASSYSGGAEAFF. CDR3 in DNA: TGTGCCAGCAGTTACTCGGGAGGGGCTGAAGCTTTCTTT.

This chain links TRBV4-2 with TRBJ2-3; weak D call: TRBD2 (6 bases). The V gene lost 0 bases and the J gene lost 0 bases, with 13 bases spanning the gap. Germline CDR1 is LGHNA and CDR2 is YNFKEQ. The length of the CDR3 is 17 residues. CDR3 loop: CASSQEGSGFSTDTQYF. Written as DNA, the CDR3 is TGTGCCAGCAGCCAAGAGGGCAGCGGGTTTAGCACAGATACGCAGTATTTT.

The V and J genes are TRBV19 and TRBJ1-2; perhaps TRBD1 as D (5 bases). CDR1 and CDR2 from the germline V gene are LNHDA and SQIVND (reference sequence). The CDR3 has 14 amino acids. Trimming stripped 7 bases from V and 4 bases from J, with 16 bases between. The CDR3 DNA reads TGTGCCAGTACCATAGCGGGGGAGAGCTATGGCTACACCTTC. This sequence encodes CASTIAGESYGYTF.

This rearrangement joins TRBV9 to TRBJ2-1; 7 nucleotides line up with TRBD2. This CDR3 contains 17 residues. CDR1 is SGDLS, CDR2 YYNGEE, per germline. V lost 0 bases to trimming and J lost 7 bases; unmatched junction nucleotides: 13. This CDR3 is CASSVGAAGVTGNEQFF. Here the CDR3 DNA reads TGTGCCAGCAGCGTAGGGGCCGCGGGAGTCACGGGAAATGAGCAGTTCTTC.

The DNA of the CDR3 is TGTGCCACCAGTGGGCGGGGGGTCTACAATGAGCAGTTCTTC. Its translation: CATSGRGVYNEQFF. The gene calls are TRBV24-1 and TRBJ2-1; TRBD2 matches 8 bases. The germline CDR1 and CDR2 sequences are KGHDR and SFDVKD. The ends lost 5 bases at V and 3 bases at J; junction bases unmatched: 2. This CDR3 is built from 14 residues.